The clone carrying this T cell receptor (beta chain) was recorded at least ten times. The antigen is unknown. Total RNA extraction produced at least 6 micrograms (per sample) for the study. Together with a sample-barcoded 5' primer, a J-beta primer mix was included in a second PCR lasting about 7 to 11 cycles. TCRdb reanalysed the 5' RACE reads using MiXCR and keeps one entry per CDR3 protein. The sample includes 1,500,000 or so distinct CDR3 sequences, approximately 39% seen only once; the top ten take just over 4%. This specimen comes from a study of blood T cells in healthy people across ages. Study findings and constraints: With age, beta diversity per million T cells declined roughly linearly, significantly by 30 to 40. TCR beta diversity was tightly associated with the proportion of naive T cells.

This TCR was recovered from a woman younger than 30 in good health. Sequenced input: blood.

The CDR3, as DNA: TGTGCCAGCAGTTACGTCCAAGAGACCCAGTACTTC. This translates into CASSYVQETQYF. The genes are TRBV6-2 or TRBV6-3 and TRBJ2-5; D remains unclear. V gave up 2 bases and J gave up 1 base, with 2 bases separating them. Germline V gene sequence: CDR1 MNHEY, CDR2 SVGEGT. The CDR3 totals 12 residues.